The sequence of this T cell receptor (beta chain) was determined in a study of OX40 agonist ivuxolimab in advanced cancers. Study in general: Ivuxolimab doses were 0.01, 0.1, 0.3, 1.5, 3 or 10 mg/kg every 2 weeks. Past anti-PD-1, anti-PD-L1 or anti-CTLA-4 therapy was accepted, and 30% to 50% had received some.

Study-wide points: With doses of 0.1 to 3.0 mg/kg, CD4+ and CD8+ blood T cells had undergone clonal expansion by week 6. CD8+ T cells were the subset that, on average, had more expanded clones than CD4+.

Germline V lookup: CDR1 MNHEY, CDR2 SVGAGI. The CDR3 runs 15 residues. V lost 7 bases and J lost 2, with 17 bases in between. This table comes from immunoSEQ multiplex PCR, and its TCRdb copy is limited to in-frame clones, with some not included. The table has under 35,000 clones, 84% seen once. On this clone: Its target is not known.

The clonotype comes from an adult with an advanced solid tumor such as melanoma, head and neck, liver or kidney cancer. Sequencing was performed on CD4+ or CD8+ T cells sorted from blood, taken in a trial of the OX40 agonist ivuxolimab. The V gene is TRBV6-5, the J gene TRBJ2-5, with unresolved D. The CDR3 DNA is TGTGCCAGCACCCTAGGTGGCGGACCTCAAGAGACCCAGTACTTC. Protein sequence: CASTLGGGPQETQYF.